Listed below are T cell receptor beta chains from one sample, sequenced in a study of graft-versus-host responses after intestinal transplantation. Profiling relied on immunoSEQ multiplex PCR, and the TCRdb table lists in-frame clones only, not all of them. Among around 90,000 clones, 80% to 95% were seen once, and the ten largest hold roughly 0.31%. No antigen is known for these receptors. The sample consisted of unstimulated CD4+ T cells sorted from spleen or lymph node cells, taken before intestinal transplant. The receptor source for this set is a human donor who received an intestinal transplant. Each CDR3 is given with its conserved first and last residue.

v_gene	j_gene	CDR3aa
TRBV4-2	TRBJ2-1	CASSQTSYKNSEQFF
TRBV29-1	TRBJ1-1	CSVERQGNPLEAFF
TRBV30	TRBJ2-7	CAWSLGDRVSGEQYF
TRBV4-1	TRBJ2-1	CASSQEYTSGVVYEQFF
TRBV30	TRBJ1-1	CAWSRLMNTEAFF
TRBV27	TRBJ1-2	CASRYTGGKVNYGYTF
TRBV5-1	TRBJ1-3	CASSLGVADPRNTIYF
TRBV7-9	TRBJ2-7	CASSSGLWRDSAYEQYF
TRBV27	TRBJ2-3	CASSRRGPTGTDTQYF
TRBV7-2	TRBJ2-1	CASSYHSGSRYNEQFF